The sequence of this T cell receptor beta chain was determined in a study of post-analysis software for immune sequencing data. Overall study context: Relapsing-remitting, secondary progressive and progressive-relapsing courses of multiple sclerosis were included. Findings and limits, study-wide: Among multiple sclerosis patients, normalized Chao1 diversity was significantly below that of controls. Strong co-clustering by F measure was evident for samples that had been prepared in the same batch. In patients, about five TRBV segments were more frequent than in controls, with TRBV5-6, TRBV5-1 and TRBV20-1 among them.

Notes on this clonotype: Its target is unknown.

Germline assignment: CDR1 SQVTM and CDR2 ANQGSEA. Trimming pared 2 bases from V and 15 bases from J, leaving 14 bases between. The CDR3 has 11 residues. TCR beta libraries were prepared from cDNA with unique molecular identifiers. Hundreds of thousands of cDNA molecules came from approximately 1 to 10 million T cells. TCRdb passed the PCR reads through MiXCR, listing each CDR3 protein once. The sample holds about 540,000 distinct CDR3 sequences, 30% to 40% seen once. The source material was blood. This rearrangement joins TRBV29-1 to TRBJ2-1; D unresolved. The sequence came from a girl younger than 18 with multiple sclerosis. The CDR3 loop reads CSVEITNGLFF. CDR3 DNA sequence: TGCAGCGTTGAAATAACCAACGGTTTGTTCTTC.